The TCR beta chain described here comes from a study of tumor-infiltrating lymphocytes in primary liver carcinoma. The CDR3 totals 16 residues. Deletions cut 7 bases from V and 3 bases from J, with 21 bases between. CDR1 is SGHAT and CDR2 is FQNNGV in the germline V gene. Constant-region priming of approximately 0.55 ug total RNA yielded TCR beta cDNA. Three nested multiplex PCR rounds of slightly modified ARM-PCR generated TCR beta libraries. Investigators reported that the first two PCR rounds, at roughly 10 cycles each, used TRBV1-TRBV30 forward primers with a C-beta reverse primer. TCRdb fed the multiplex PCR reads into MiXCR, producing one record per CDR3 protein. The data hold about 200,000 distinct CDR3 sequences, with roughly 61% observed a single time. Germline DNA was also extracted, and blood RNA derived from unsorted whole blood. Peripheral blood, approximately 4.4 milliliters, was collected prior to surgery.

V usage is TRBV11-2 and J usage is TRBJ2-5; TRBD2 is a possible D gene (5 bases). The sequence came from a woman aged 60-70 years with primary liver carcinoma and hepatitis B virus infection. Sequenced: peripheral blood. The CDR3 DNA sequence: TGTGCCAGCACCTCCGGGGTGGAAGTGGTCAAAGAGACCCAGTACTTC. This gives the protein CASTSGVEVVKETQYF.